Listed below are T cell receptor beta chains from one sample, sequenced in a study of blood T cell repertoires in COVID-19. Clones were read by immunoSEQ multiplex PCR, and TCRdb kept only the in-frame ones, dropping some. The table lists about 250,000 clones, about 89% of them singletons. The specimen sequenced was peripheral blood. The receptors were gathered from a woman in her fifties or sixties who had recovered from COVID-19. Each CDR3 is given with its conserved first and last residue. D genes are given only for firm matches. Only part of the rows carry a size: once, few, many, or a class if the clone is expanded.

V: TRBV19; size: NA; J: TRBJ1-2; D: TRBD1; DNA: TGTGCCAGTAGTATTTACACACAGGGGGCGGCCTATGGCTACACCTTC; CDR3: CASSIYTQGAAYGYTF
V: TRBV2; size: many; J: TRBJ1-2; D: NA; DNA: TGTGCCAGCAGTGAGGGGGCCAGCATCTATGGCTACACCTTC; CDR3: CASSEGASIYGYTF
V: TRBV19; size: NA; J: TRBJ1-5; D: NA; DNA: TGTGCCAGTAGTATAACAAAGGGGAATCAGCCCCAGCATTTT; CDR3: CASSITKGNQPQHF
V: TRBV7-2; size: NA; J: TRBJ2-5; D: NA; DNA: TGTGCCAGCAGCTCTGACGGACGGGGTCGCCAAGAGACCCAGTACTTC; CDR3: CASSSDGRGRQETQYF
V: TRBV28; size: NA; J: TRBJ1-4; D: NA; DNA: TGTGCCACTCTATCCGGGATGAATGAAAAACTGTTTTTT; CDR3: CATLSGMNEKLFF
V: TRBV28; size: NA; J: TRBJ1-4; D: NA; DNA: TGTGCCAGCAGTCGGGGAGGTTCGGGTGAAAAACTGTTTTTT; CDR3: CASSRGGSGEKLFF
V: TRBV11-2; size: NA; J: TRBJ1-2; D: NA; DNA: TGTGCCAGCAGCTTATCGCCGGGCTATGGCTACACCTTC; CDR3: CASSLSPGYGYTF
V: TRBV21-1; size: NA; J: TRBJ2-7; D: NA; DNA: TGTGCCAGCAGCAAAAGGTCGCGGGATCGACCCTACGAGCAGTACTTC; CDR3: CASSKRSRDRPYEQYF
V: TRBV4-1; size: NA; J: TRBJ2-6; D: TRBD1; DNA: TGCGCCAGCAGCCCCGGACAGGGGATTTTGGGTGGGGCCAACGTCCTGACTTTC; CDR3: CASSPGQGILGGANVLTF
V: TRBV25-1; size: few; J: TRBJ1-1; D: NA; DNA: TGTGCCAGCAGTGAATTGGGGCAGGGGCCTCTGAACACTGAAGCTTTCTTT; CDR3: CASSELGQGPLNTEAFF
V: TRBV6-1; size: NA; J: TRBJ2-1; D: TRBD2; DNA: TGTGCCAGCAGTGAAATCGGGAGTAGCGGGCTCGAGCAGTTCTTC; CDR3: CASSEIGSSGLEQFF
V: TRBV20-1; size: NA; J: TRBJ2-4; D: TRBD2; DNA: TGCAGTGCTAGTGAGCGTAGCGGGGCGCACATTCAGTACTTC; CDR3: CSASERSGAHIQYF
V: TRBV6-2/TRBV6-3; size: NA; J: TRBJ2-4; D: TRBD2; DNA: TGTGCCAGCAGCCCCGGCCCGGGGGGGGCCAAAAACATTCAGTACTTC; CDR3: CASSPGPGGAKNIQYF
V: TRBV28; size: NA; J: TRBJ2-1; D: NA; DNA: TGTGCCAGCAGCGGGGTGGGAAACTACAATGAGCAGTTCTTC; CDR3: CASSGVGNYNEQFF
V: TRBV9; size: NA; J: TRBJ1-4; D: TRBD1; DNA: TGTGCCAGCAGCTTGGGACAGGGGGCCCTGCGGGGGGAAAAACTGTTTTTT; CDR3: CASSLGQGALRGEKLFF
V: TRBV27; size: NA; J: TRBJ2-7; D: NA; DNA: TGTGCCAGCAACAGGAGCTTGGCGTTTTACGAGCAGTACTTC; CDR3: CASNRSLAFYEQYF
V: TRBV7-9; size: NA; J: TRBJ1-5; D: NA; DNA: TGTGCCAGCAGCGCCGATGCAGGTTGGGATCAGCCCCAGCATTTT; CDR3: CASSADAGWDQPQHF
V: TRBV4-1; size: NA; J: TRBJ2-7; D: NA; DNA: TGCGCCAGCAGCCAAGGGAGACCCTACGAGCAGTACTTC; CDR3: CASSQGRPYEQYF
V: TRBV29-1; size: few; J: TRBJ1-1; D: TRBD1; DNA: TGCAGCGTGGCTACAGGGGGCACTGAAGCTTTCTTT; CDR3: CSVATGGTEAFF
V: TRBV4-1; size: NA; J: TRBJ2-1; D: NA; DNA: TGCGCCAGCAGCCTTTCGCGAAACAATGAGCAGTTCTTC; CDR3: CASSLSRNNEQFF
V: TRBV6-2/TRBV6-3; size: NA; J: TRBJ2-1; D: TRBD2; DNA: TGTGCCAGCAGTTACGTAGCGGGGGGGCCCAACAATGAGCAGTTCTTC; CDR3: CASSYVAGGPNNEQFF
V: TRBV11-3; size: NA; J: TRBJ2-2; D: TRBD1; DNA: TGTGCCAGCAGCGGACAGGGCTCGGACACCGGGGAGCTGTTTTTT; CDR3: CASSGQGSDTGELFF
V: TRBV3-1/TRBV3-2; size: NA; J: TRBJ1-1; D: NA; DNA: TGTGCCAGCAGCCAAGAACGGGTGTGGGGGCCCGGGGCTTTCTTT; CDR3: CASSQERVWGPGAFF
V: TRBV27; size: NA; J: TRBJ1-2; D: NA; DNA: TGTGCCAGCAGTTTGGCGGGACGGTGGGGAAACTATGGCTACACCTTC; CDR3: CASSLAGRWGNYGYTF
V: TRBV6-5; size: NA; J: TRBJ2-5; D: NA; DNA: TGTGCCAGCAGTCCGGGGATCCAAGAGACCCAGTACTTC; CDR3: CASSPGIQETQYF
V: TRBV5-1; size: NA; J: TRBJ1-1; D: TRBD1; DNA: TGCGCCAGCAGCTTAGGGGGCTGGAACACTGAAGCTTTCTTT; CDR3: CASSLGGWNTEAFF
V: TRBV5-1; size: NA; J: TRBJ1-3; D: NA; DNA: TGCGCCAGCAGCCCTGGGGAGGGGCGAAACACCATATATTTT; CDR3: CASSPGEGRNTIYF